These T cell receptor beta chains were read from a single sample in a study of blood T cell repertoires in COVID-19. Clones were read by immunoSEQ multiplex PCR, and TCRdb kept only the in-frame ones, dropping some. The data hold roughly 220,000 clones, with roughly nine tenths observed a single time. Input material: PBMCs or T cells enriched from blood (not recorded which). Receptors originate from a woman between 18 and 29 years old in a cohort exposed to, infected with or recovered from COVID-19 (not recorded which). Both conserved end residues are part of each CDR3. D genes are given only for firm matches. The size field is filled for only some rows; it gives once, few, many or a size class.

-	TRBV9	TRBJ1-1	-	14	CASSVTGENTEAFF	TGTGCCAGCAGCGTAACGGGGGAGAACACTGAAGCTTTCTTT
-	TRBV19	TRBJ1-5	-	15	CASSIDRDTLRPQHF	TGTGCCAGTAGTATAGATCGGGACACCCTAAGGCCCCAGCATTTT
-	TRBV2	TRBJ2-5	-	15	CASSEVAARGETQYF	TGTGCCAGCAGTGAAGTAGCGGCGCGGGGAGAGACCCAGTACTTC
-	TRBV9	TRBJ2-7	TRBD1	14	CAVTPRTGVYEQYF	TGTGCCGTTACGCCCCGGACAGGGGTCTACGAGCAGTACTTC
-	TRBV12-3/TRBV12-4	TRBJ1-5	-	12	CASRQGPQPQHF	TGTGCCAGCAGACAGGGTCCTCAGCCCCAGCATTTT
-	TRBV27	TRBJ2-1	TRBD2	17	CASRLYGTSGRNNEQFF	TGTGCCAGCAGACTGTATGGGACTAGCGGGAGGAACAATGAGCAGTTCTTC
-	TRBV11-3	TRBJ2-7	TRBD1	13	CASSRKQGSEQYF	TGTGCCAGCAGCCGTAAACAGGGGAGTGAGCAGTACTTC
-	TRBV28	TRBJ1-1	-	13	CASSPSPGLEAFF	TGTGCCAGCAGTCCCAGCCCCGGACTGGAAGCTTTCTTT
-	TRBV5-1	TRBJ1-4	TRBD1	13	CASSRGQDEKLFF	TGCGCCAGCAGCAGAGGACAGGACGAAAAACTGTTTTTT
-	TRBV7-9	TRBJ1-3	-	17	CASSPKSAWTQGNTIYF	TGTGCCAGCAGCCCCAAAAGTGCGTGGACACAAGGAAACACCATATATTTT
-	TRBV7-9	TRBJ2-3	TRBD2	16	CASSLEASGSTDTQYF	TGTGCCAGCAGCTTAGAAGCTAGCGGGAGCACAGATACGCAGTATTTT
-	TRBV27	TRBJ1-6	-	16	CASSPGTRGYNSPLHF	TGTGCCAGCAGTCCGGGGACAAGAGGGTATAATTCACCCCTCCACTTT
-	TRBV2	TRBJ2-7	TRBD2	13	CASTGLAGDEQYF	TGTGCCAGCACGGGACTAGCGGGAGACGAGCAGTACTTC
-	TRBV5-1	TRBJ2-5	-	14	CASSLAGAQETQYF	TGCGCCAGCAGCTTGGCTGGAGCGCAAGAGACCCAGTACTTC
once	TRBV19	TRBJ2-1	TRBD2	15	CASTPLAGGYNEQFF	TGTGCCAGCACCCCCCTAGCGGGAGGCTACAATGAGCAGTTCTTC
-	TRBV4-1	TRBJ1-1	-	14	CASSQEGGNTEAFF	TGCGCCAGCAGCCAAGAAGGGGGGAACACTGAAGCTTTCTTT
-	TRBV29-1	TRBJ1-4	-	13	CSVVRRVGEKLFF	TGCAGCGTTGTCCGCAGGGTCGGCGAAAAACTGTTTTTT
-	TRBV6-1	TRBJ1-1	TRBD1	14	CASSETGTDSEAFF	TGTGCCAGCAGTGAAACTGGGACAGACAGTGAAGCTTTCTTT
-	TRBV5-1	TRBJ2-2	TRBD1	18	CASSLPDGTGHITGELFF	TGCGCCAGCAGCTTGCCGGACGGGACAGGGCATATCACCGGGGAGCTGTTTTTT
-	TRBV14	TRBJ1-2	-	13	CASSPGRDYGYTF	TGTGCCAGCAGCCCCGGGAGGGACTATGGCTACACCTTC
-	TRBV6-5	TRBJ1-1	-	16	CASSSQARLGHTEAFF	TGTGCCAGCAGTTCCCAAGCCCGTTTGGGGCACACTGAAGCTTTCTTT
-	TRBV28	TRBJ1-2	TRBD1	18	CASSSPTGQGGFNYGYTF	TGTGCCAGCAGTTCCCCTACAGGGCAGGGGGGTTTTAACTATGGCTACACCTTC